The clone carrying this TCR beta chain has only a few counts. This specimen belongs to a study of blood T cell repertoires in COVID-19. Study background: The United States, Italy and Spain were the sources of the acute and convalescent COVID-19 samples. PBMCs, B-cell-depleted T cells, or T cells were the source of the cDNA or gDNA that made up the material.

CDR1 DFQATT and CDR2 SNEGSKA come from the germline V gene (reference sequence). The V segment lost 3 bases and the J segment 6 bases; nucleotides outside the gene matches: 11. This CDR3 has 15 amino acids. Original processing notes: It was from reference gene primer amplification that nucleated cell counts were estimated. Only in-frame clones appear in the TCRdb table, and some are missing; sequencing was by immunoSEQ multiplex PCR. Clone size and the V and J calls come from that table; the DNA yielded D and trimming. The sample has fewer than 250,000 clones; 70% to 90% are singletons. The sample consisted of peripheral blood. The chain has TRBV20-1 and TRBJ2-7; the match to TRBD2 covers 10 bases. This sequence originates from a woman aged 45-59 years with active or convalescent COVID-19. This CDR3 reads CSASRASGSAGEQYF. The CDR3 DNA reads as TGCAGTGCTAGTAGGGCTAGCGGGAGCGCCGGCGAGCAGTACTTC.